The T cell receptor (beta chain) described here comes from a study of sequential checkpoint blockade in melanoma. This clone has a handful of counts. Its antigen is currently unknown. Study-level results: Mutational load did not correlate with tumor T-cell fraction or clonality.

The treatment denotes: randomized to nivolumab then ipilimumab (arm A) or the reverse (arm B). DNA-damaging chemotherapy had not been given to any patient beforehand. The method was immunoSEQ multiplex PCR; TCRdb's version includes in-frame clones alone and lacks a portion of them. This sample has around 35,000 clones, with 30% to 35% found just once. This CDR3 spans 16 amino acids. The germline V and J ends were trimmed by 6 bases and 0 bases, with 15 bases remaining between them. Germline values: CDR1 MNHGY, CDR2 SAAAGT. The chain couples TRBV6-8 to TRBJ1-5; maybe TRBD1 (6 bases). The specimen comprised tumor tissue (inferred from file names), sampled from a patient given nivolumab and ipilimumab in sequence. This clonotype originated in a human donor with melanoma. CDR3 loop: CASREYQGLSNQPQHF. The CDR3 region has the DNA TGTGCCAGCAGAGAGTACCAGGGGCTTAGCAATCAGCCCCAGCATTTT.